What follows are 15 T cell receptor beta chains derived from one specimen sequenced in a study of chemoradiotherapy in HPV16-positive cancers. Assay: immunoSEQ multiplex PCR; the TCRdb copy retains only in-frame clones and omits some. This table holds about 9,200 clones, roughly 80% found once. Sample: tumor tissue, taken from a patient who underwent chemoradiotherapy. These receptor sequences come from a human donor with HPV-associated anogenital cancer.

This chain links TRBV5-1 with TRBJ1-6; 11 positions match TRBD1. The V gene's germline CDR1 is SGHRS and CDR2 YFSETQ. The J segment lost 7 bases and the V segment lost 1 base, leaving 4 bases of the junction unmatched. The CDR3 is 16 residues long. This chain's CDR3 is CASSLSGTGGNSPLHF. CDR3 DNA sequence: TGCGCCAGCAGCTTGTCCGGGACAGGGGGGAATTCACCCCTCCACTTT.

The chain is built from TRBV6-5 and TRBJ2-1; the match to TRBD2 covers 9 bases. CDR3 size: 15 residues. With 6 bases clipped from V and 2 bases from J, the junction kept 5 bases outside the gene matches. Germline loops: CDR1 MNHEY, CDR2 SVGAGI. This CDR3 reads CASRLVAGAYNEQFF. CDR3 DNA sequence: TGTGCCAGCAGGCTCGTAGCGGGAGCCTACAATGAGCAGTTCTTC.

The chain has TRBV30 and TRBJ1-5; 9 bases are shared with TRBD1. The CDR3 extends over 13 amino acids. With V trimmed by 2 bases and J by 7 bases, 3 bases remained unmatched. Germline CDR1 is GTSNPN and CDR2 is SVGIG (reference sequence). The chain's CDR3 is CAWSRTGVQPQHF. CDR3 nucleotides: TGTGCCTGGAGTAGGACAGGGGTACAGCCCCAGCATTTT.

This chain joins TRBV11-2 and TRBJ1-1; D gene unclear. Germline V gene sequence: CDR1 SGHAT, CDR2 FQNNGV. CDR3 length equals 12 residues. V lost 9 bases to trimming and J lost 1 base, with 9 bases between them. Here the CDR3 reads CASYDWNTEAFF. The CDR3 DNA follows: TGTGCCAGTTACGACTGGAACACTGAAGCTTTCTTT. The full variable domain, in which reference TRBV11-2 and TRBJ1-1 provide the parts outside the CDR3, is EAGVAQSPRYKIIEKRQSVAFWCNPISGHATLYWYQQILGQGPKLLIQFQNNGVVDDSQLPKDRFSAERLKGVDSTLKIQPAKLEDSAVYLCASYDWNTEAFFGQGTRLTVV.

The V and J genes are TRBV5-6 and TRBJ1-1; a possible D gene is TRBD1 (6 bases). The ends were cut back, 4 bases at V and 5 bases at J, with 21 bases in the middle. From germline, CDR1 is SGHDT and CDR2 YYEEEE. The CDR3 is 16 residues long. This chain's CDR3 is CASSPEQGRIWTEAFF. The CDR3 DNA follows: TGTGCCAGCAGCCCCGAGCAGGGGCGCATATGGACTGAAGCTTTCTTT.

This sequence joins TRBV7-3 and TRBJ2-1; 10 bases are shared with TRBD2. Germline V gives CDR1 SGHTA, CDR2 FQGTGA. With 5 bases clipped from V and 10 bases from J, the junction kept 14 bases outside the gene matches. The CDR3 is made up of 16 amino acids. This CDR3 reads CASSLRGLAAPGEQFF. CDR3 nucleotides: TGTGCCAGCAGCCTCCGAGGACTAGCGGCCCCGGGAGAGCAGTTCTTC.

The CDR3 reads CASSLEMADTQYF. The CDR3 DNA is TGCGCCAGCAGCTTGGAAATGGCAGATACGCAGTATTTT. V gene TRBV5-1 combines with J gene TRBJ2-3; no clear D. Between the trimmed V and J ends, which lost 0 bases and 4 bases, there was a span of 6 bases. The CDR3 is 13 amino acids. The germline gives CDR1 SGHRS, CDR2 YFSETQ.

The chain couples TRBV28 to TRBJ1-3; maybe TRBD1 (6 bases). The germline V and J ends were trimmed by 5 bases and 4 bases, with 15 bases remaining between them. The CDR3 totals 15 residues. The germline V gene has CDR1 MDHEN and CDR2 SYDVKM. The CDR3, as DNA: TGTGCCAGCAGTCCACCGTCAGGGGTCGGAAACACCATATATTTT. Encoded protein: CASSPPSGVGNTIYF.

The rearrangement links TRBV19 to TRBJ1-6; D call uncertain. V gave up 3 bases and J gave up 10 bases, with 22 bases separating them. The CDR3 extends over 17 amino acids. Germline loops: CDR1 LNHDA, CDR2 SQIVND (reference sequence). The CDR3 coding sequence is TGTGCCAGTAGTATGATCGGGCAGTTGGGCTACCAATCACCCCTCCACTTT. Translating gives CASSMIGQLGYQSPLHF.

The V call is TRBV9, the J call TRBJ2-1; the D is unclear. The CDR3 loop spans 14 amino acids. From germline, CDR1 is SGDLS and CDR2 YYNGEE. V lost 0 bases and J 0 bases, leaving 4 bases between the germline ends. The CDR3 is CASSVAHSYNEQFF. The CDR3 DNA follows: TGTGCCAGCAGCGTAGCCCACTCCTACAATGAGCAGTTCTTC. Drawing the rest from reference TRBV9 and TRBJ2-1, the complete variable domain is DSGVTQTPKHLITATGQRVTLRCSPRSGDLSVYWYQQSLDQGLQFLIQYYNGEERAKGNILERFSAQQFPDLHSELNLSSLELGDSALYFCASSVAHSYNEQFFGPGTRLTVL.

The rearrangement joins TRBV19 to TRBJ2-3; the match to TRBD2 covers 7 bases. Per the germline V gene, CDR1 is LNHDA and CDR2 is SQIVND (reference sequence). The CDR3 length is 16 residues. V lost 4 bases to trimming and J lost 0 bases; unmatched junction nucleotides: 7. The CDR3 sequence is CASSKRGRDSTDTQYF. CDR3 sequence (DNA): TGTGCCAGTAGTAAGAGAGGGAGGGATAGCACAGATACGCAGTATTTT.

This clone is a singleton in its sample. The chain couples TRBV5-1 to TRBJ1-4, with D perhaps TRBD1 (5 bases). Trimming removed 0 bases from V and 7 bases from J, with 10 bases in between. The CDR3 consists of 14 residues. Per the germline V gene, CDR1 is SGHRS and CDR2 is YFSETQ. The CDR3 nucleotides read TGCGCCAGCAGCTTGGAGACAGTTGGTGAAAAACTGTTTTTT. This gives the protein CASSLETVGEKLFF.

The rearrangement links TRBV5-1 to TRBJ2-6, with 11 bases that match TRBD1. CDR1 SGHRS and CDR2 YFSETQ come from the germline V gene. This CDR3 has 16 residues. The V gene end was trimmed by 7 bases and the J gene end by 0 bases; junction bases not matched to a gene: 3. This CDR3 is CASVGQGVSGANVLTF. The CDR3 DNA is TGCGCCAGCGTGGGACAGGGGGTCTCTGGGGCCAACGTCCTGACTTTC.

The chain uses TRBV27 and TRBJ2-5, with unresolved D. The CDR3 runs 14 residues. The V end was cut by 0 bases, the J end by 5 bases, with 10 bases between. Germline CDR1 and CDR2: MNHEY and SMNVEV (reference sequence). In DNA form, the CDR3 reads TGTGCCAGCAGTTTATCAGGGTTTTACGAGACCCAGTACTTC. Translation gives CASSLSGFYETQYF.

The chain carries TRBV25-1 and TRBJ1-1; no firm D call. CDR3 length: 8 residues. The ends were cut back, 2 bases at V and 11 bases at J, with 0 bases in the middle. Per germline, CDR1 MGHDK and CDR2 SYGVNS. The CDR3 region has the DNA TGTGCCAGCAGTGAAGCTTTCTTT. Its translation is CASSEAFF.